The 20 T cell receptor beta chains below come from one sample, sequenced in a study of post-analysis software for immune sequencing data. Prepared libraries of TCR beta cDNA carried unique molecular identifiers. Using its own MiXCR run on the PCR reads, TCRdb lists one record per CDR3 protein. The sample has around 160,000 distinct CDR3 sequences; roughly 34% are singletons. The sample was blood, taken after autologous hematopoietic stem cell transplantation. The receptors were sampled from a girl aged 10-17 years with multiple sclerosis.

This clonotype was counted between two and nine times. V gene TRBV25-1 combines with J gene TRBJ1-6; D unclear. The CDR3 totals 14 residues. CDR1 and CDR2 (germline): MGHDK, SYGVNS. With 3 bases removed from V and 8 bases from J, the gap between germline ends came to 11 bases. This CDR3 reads CASSDGGRDSPLHF. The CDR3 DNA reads TGTGCCAGCAGTGATGGTGGAAGGGATTCACCCCTCCACTTT.

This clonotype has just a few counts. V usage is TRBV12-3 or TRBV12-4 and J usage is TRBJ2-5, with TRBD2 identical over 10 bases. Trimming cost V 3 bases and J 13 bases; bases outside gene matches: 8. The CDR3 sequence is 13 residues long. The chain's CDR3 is CASSLGLAGGGYF. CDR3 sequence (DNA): TGTGCCAGCAGTTTGGGCTTAGCGGGAGGAGGGTACTTC.

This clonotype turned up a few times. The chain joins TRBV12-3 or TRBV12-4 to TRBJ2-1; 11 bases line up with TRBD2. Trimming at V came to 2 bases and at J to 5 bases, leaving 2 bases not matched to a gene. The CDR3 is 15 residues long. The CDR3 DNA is TGTGCCAGCAGTTTACTAGCGGGAGGCCACAATGAGCAGTTCTTC. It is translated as CASSLLAGGHNEQFF.

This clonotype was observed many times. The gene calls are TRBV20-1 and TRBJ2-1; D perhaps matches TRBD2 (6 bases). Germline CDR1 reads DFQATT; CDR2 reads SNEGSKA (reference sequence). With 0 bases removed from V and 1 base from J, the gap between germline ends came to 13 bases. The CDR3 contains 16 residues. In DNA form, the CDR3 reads TGCAGTGCTAGAGATGGCCAGCGGGTTTCCTACAATGAGCAGTTCTTC. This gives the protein CSARDGQRVSYNEQFF.

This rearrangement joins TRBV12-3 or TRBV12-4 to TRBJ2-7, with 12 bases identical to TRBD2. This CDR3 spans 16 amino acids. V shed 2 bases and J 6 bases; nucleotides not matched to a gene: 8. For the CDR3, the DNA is TGTGCCAGCAGTTTAAGGACTAGCGGGATCGCGGCCGAGCAGTACTTC. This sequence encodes CASSLRTSGIAAEQYF.

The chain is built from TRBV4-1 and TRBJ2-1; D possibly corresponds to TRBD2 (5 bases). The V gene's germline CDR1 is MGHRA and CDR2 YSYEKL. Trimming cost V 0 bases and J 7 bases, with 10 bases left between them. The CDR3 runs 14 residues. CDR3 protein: CASSQEEGWNEQFF. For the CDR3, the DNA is TGCGCCAGCAGCCAAGAAGAGGGTTGGAATGAGCAGTTCTTC.

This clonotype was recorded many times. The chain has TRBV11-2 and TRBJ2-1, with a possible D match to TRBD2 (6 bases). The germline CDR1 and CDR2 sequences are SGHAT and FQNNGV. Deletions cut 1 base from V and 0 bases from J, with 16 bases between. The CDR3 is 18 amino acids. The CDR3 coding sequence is TGTGCCAGCAGCTTAGGCTCTTCGGCGGGACCCTCCTACAATGAGCAGTTCTTC. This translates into CASSLGSSAGPSYNEQFF.

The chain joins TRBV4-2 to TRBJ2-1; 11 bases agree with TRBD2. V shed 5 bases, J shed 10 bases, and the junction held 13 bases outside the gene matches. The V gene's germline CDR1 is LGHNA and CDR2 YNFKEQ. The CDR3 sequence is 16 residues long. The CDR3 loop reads CASSSSTSGVTGEQFF. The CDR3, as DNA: TGTGCCAGCAGCTCATCGACTAGCGGGGTAACGGGGGAGCAGTTCTTC.

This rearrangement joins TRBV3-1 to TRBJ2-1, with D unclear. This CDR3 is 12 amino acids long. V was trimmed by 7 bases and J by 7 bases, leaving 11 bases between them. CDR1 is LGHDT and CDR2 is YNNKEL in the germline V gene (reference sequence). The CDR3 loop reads CASNDRSNEQFF. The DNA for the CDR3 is TGTGCCAGCAACGACCGTTCTAATGAGCAGTTCTTC.

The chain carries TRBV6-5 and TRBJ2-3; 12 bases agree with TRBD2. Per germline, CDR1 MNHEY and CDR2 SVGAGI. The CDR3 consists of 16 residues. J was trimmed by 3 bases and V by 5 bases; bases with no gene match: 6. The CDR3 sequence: CASSRTSGAITDTQYF. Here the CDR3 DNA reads TGTGCCAGCAGTAGGACTAGCGGGGCAATTACAGATACGCAGTATTTT.

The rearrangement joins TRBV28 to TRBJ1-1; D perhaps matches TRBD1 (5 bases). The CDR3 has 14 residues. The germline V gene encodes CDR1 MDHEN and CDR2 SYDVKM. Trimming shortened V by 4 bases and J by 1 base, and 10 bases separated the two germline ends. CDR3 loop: CASSWVQENTEAFF. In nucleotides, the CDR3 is TGTGCCAGCAGTTGGGTACAGGAGAACACTGAAGCTTTCTTT.

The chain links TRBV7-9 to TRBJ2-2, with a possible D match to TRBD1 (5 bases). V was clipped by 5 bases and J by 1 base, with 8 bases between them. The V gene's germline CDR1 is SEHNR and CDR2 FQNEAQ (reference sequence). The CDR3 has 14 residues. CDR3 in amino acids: CASSHGQNTGELFF. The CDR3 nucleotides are TGTGCCAGCAGCCACGGACAGAACACCGGGGAGCTGTTTTTT.

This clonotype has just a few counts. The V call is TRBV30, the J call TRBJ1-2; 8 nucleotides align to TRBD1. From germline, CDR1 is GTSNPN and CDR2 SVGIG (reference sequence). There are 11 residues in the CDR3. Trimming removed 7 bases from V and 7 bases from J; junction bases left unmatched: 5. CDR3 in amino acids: CASGQGFGYTF. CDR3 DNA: TGTGCCTCCGGACAGGGCTTTGGCTACACCTTC.

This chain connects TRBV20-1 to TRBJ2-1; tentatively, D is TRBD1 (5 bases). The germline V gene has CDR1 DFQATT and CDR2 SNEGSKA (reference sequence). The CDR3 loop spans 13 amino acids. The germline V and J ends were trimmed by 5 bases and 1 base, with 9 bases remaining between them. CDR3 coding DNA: TGCAGTGCTGTCAGGGTATCCTACAATGAGCAGTTCTTC. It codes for CSAVRVSYNEQFF.

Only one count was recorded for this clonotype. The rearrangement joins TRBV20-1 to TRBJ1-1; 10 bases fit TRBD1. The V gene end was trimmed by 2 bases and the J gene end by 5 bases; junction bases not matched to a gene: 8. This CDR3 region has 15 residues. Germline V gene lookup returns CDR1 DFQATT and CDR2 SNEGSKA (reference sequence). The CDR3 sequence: CSARPRTGGSTEAFF. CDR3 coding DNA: TGCAGTGCTAGACCCCGGACAGGGGGGAGTACTGAAGCTTTCTTT.

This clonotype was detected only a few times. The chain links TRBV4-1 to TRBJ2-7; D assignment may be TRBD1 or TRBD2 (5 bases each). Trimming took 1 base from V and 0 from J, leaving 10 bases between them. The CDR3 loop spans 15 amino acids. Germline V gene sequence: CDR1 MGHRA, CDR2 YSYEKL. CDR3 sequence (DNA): TGCGCCAGCAGCCAAGGAGGGGCAAGCTCCTACGAGCAGTACTTC. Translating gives CASSQGGASSYEQYF.

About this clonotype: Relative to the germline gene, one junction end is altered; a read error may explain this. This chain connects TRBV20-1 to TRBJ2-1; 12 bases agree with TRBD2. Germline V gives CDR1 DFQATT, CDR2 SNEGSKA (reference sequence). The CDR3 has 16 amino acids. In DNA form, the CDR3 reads TGCAGTGAGATGAGACTAGCGGGAGAAGTCTACAATGAGCGGTTCTTC. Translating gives CSEMRLAGEVYNERFF.

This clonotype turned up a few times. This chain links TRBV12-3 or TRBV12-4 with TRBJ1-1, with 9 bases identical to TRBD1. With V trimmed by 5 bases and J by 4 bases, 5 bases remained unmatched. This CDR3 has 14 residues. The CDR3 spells CASSLRTGVTEAFF. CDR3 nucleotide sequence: TGTGCCAGCAGTCTCCGGACAGGGGTCACTGAAGCTTTCTTT.

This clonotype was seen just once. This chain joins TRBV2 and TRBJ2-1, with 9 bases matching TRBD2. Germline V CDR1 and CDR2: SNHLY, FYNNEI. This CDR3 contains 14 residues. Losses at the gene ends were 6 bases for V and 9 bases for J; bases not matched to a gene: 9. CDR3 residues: CASSPSGTVGEQFF. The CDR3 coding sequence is TGTGCCAGCAGCCCTAGCGGGACAGTAGGTGAGCAGTTCTTC.

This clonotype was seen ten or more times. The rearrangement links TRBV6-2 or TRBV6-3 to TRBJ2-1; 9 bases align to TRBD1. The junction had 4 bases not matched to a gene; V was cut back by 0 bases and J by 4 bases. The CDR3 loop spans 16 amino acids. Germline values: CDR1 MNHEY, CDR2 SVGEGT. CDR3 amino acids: CASSYSRDRVYNEQFF. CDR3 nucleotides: TGTGCCAGCAGTTACTCGCGGGACAGGGTTTACAATGAGCAGTTCTTC.